The clone carrying this TCR beta chain was seen at least ten times. The study amplified TCR beta CDR3 regions using RNA transcripts. First-round RT-PCR used HTBI primers; second-round multiplex PCR followed. MiXCR, run by TCRdb on the multiplex PCR reads, gives a single entry per CDR3 protein. The sample lists hundreds of thousands of distinct CDR3 sequences, approximately 21% occurring once. The sample is drawn from a study of Graves' ophthalmopathy and Graves' hyperthyroidism. Ophthalmopathy not arising within 18 months of follow-up defined hyperthyroidism as stable. Hyperthyroidism patients were newly diagnosed, ill under 2 months, and aged 18 to 65 years. Clinical symptoms, serum thyroxine, TRAb, thyroid ultrasound and orbital computed tomography were relied on for diagnosis. Fresh peripheral blood, 10 ml, was the PBMC source. The specimen sequenced was peripheral blood. The TCR sequence derives from a woman between 18 and 29 years old with stable Graves' hyperthyroidism.

The CDR3 DNA follows: TGTGCTAGTGATCCCACCGAAGCGGGAGGGGAAGCAGACTACGAGCAGTACTTC. Protein product: CASDPTEAGGEADYEQYF. The V call is TRBV12-5, the J call TRBJ2-7, with 10 bases matching TRBD2. Germline CDR1 is LGHNT and CDR2 is FRNRAP. The V segment lost 7 bases and the J segment 3 bases; nucleotides outside the gene matches: 18. CDR3 size: 18 residues.